This T cell receptor (beta chain) came from a study of T cells in Graves' hyperthyroidism and ophthalmopathy. General observations from the study: Among thyroid clonotypes expanded above 0.001, most also appeared in blood. With a median lead of about 6.9 months before onset, the model predicted ophthalmopathy.

The CDR3 loop spans 16 amino acids. Trimming removed 3 bases from V and 9 bases from J; junction bases left unmatched: 8. Per the germline V gene, CDR1 is MGHRA and CDR2 is YSYEKL. Orbital computed tomography and thyroid ultrasound, together with serum TRAb and thyroxine and clinical symptoms, were used for diagnoses. Regarding this clonotype: Its antigen is still unknown.

Amplification yielded TCR beta CDR3 regions, with RNA transcripts as the source. The primer set for the first-round RT-PCR of the TCR CDR3 was HTBI. Via MiXCR, TCRdb re-called the multiplex PCR reads, giving one row per CDR3 protein. The sample has 600,000 or so distinct CDR3 sequences, about 14% seen once. The chain joins TRBV4-1 to TRBJ2-2, with 12 bases lining up with TRBD2. The receptor comes from a woman aged 45-59 years with Graves' ophthalmopathy. The sequencing input was blood. The DNA for the CDR3 is TGCGCCAGCAGCCAGGGTCTAGCGGGAGGGGACCGGGAGCTGTTTTTT. Its protein product is CASSQGLAGGDRELFF.